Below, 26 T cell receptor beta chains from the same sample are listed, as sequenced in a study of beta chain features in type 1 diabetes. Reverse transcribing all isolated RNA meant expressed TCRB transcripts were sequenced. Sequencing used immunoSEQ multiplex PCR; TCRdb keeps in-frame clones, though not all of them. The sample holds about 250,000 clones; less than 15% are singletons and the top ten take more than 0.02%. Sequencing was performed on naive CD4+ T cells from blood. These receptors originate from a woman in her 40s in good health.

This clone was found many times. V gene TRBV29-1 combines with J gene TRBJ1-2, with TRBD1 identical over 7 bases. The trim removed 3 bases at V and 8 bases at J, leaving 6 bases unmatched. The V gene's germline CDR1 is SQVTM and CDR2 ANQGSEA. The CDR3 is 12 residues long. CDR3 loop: CSVEGRGNGYTF. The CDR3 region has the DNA TGCAGCGTTGAGGGCAGGGGGAACGGCTACACCTTC.

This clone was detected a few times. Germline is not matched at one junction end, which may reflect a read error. CDR3 protein: CASSPPGQGAPPLHF. DNA of the CDR3: TGTGCCAGCTCGCCACCGGGACAGGGGGCTCCCCCCCTCCACTTT. The chain joins TRBV18 to TRBJ1-6; TRBD1 matches at 12 bases. CDR3 size: 15 residues. Germline V lookup: CDR1 KGHSH, CDR2 LQKENI.

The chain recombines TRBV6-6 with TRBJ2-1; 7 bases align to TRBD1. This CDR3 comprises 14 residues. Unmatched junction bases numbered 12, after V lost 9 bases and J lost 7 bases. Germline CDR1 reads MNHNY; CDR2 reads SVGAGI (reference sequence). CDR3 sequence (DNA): TGTGCCAGTAAAACAGGGGCACAAAGAAATGAGCAGTTCTTC. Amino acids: CASKTGAQRNEQFF.

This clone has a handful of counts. CDR3 amino acids: CASSFGGGEQYF. The CDR3 DNA sequence: TGTGCCAGCAGCTTTGGAGGAGGCGAGCAGTACTTC. V is TRBV27 and J is TRBJ2-7, with a tentative D call TRBD2 (5 bases). Germline V gene data show CDR1 as MNHEY and CDR2 as SMNVEV (reference sequence). This CDR3 contains 12 residues. Trimming removed 6 bases from V and 6 bases from J, with 12 bases in between.

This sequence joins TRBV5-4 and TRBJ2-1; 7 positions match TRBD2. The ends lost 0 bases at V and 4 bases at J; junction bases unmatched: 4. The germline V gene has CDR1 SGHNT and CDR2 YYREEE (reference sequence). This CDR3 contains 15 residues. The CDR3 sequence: CASSLGQRDYNEQFF. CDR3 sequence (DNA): TGTGCCAGCAGCTTGGGACAGCGGGATTACAATGAGCAGTTCTTC.

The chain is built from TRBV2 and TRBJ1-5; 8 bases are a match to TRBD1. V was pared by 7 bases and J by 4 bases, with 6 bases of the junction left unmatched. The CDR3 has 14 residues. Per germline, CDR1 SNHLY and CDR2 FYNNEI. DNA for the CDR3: TGTGCCAGCACCGGACAGGGAGGGAATCAGCCCCAGCATTTT. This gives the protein CASTGQGGNQPQHF.

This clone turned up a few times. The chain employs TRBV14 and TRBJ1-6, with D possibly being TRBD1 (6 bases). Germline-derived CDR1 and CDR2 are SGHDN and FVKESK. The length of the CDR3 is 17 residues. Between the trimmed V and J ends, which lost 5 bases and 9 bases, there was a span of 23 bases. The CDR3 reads CASSLYLGGPGSSPLHF. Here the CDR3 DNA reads TGTGCCAGCAGCTTATATTTAGGGGGTCCGGGAAGTTCACCCCTCCACTTT.

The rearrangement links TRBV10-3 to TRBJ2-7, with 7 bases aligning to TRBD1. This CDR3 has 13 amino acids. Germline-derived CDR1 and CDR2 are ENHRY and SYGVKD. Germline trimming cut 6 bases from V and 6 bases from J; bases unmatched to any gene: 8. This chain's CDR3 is CAIRWETGLEQYF. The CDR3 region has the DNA TGTGCCATCAGATGGGAGACAGGGCTCGAGCAGTACTTC.

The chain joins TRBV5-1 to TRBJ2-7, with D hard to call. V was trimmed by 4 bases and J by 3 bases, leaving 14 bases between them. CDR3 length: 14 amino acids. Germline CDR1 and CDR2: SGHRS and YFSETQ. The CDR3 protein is CASSPKLDLYEQYF. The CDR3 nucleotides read TGCGCCAGCAGCCCAAAGTTAGATCTCTACGAGCAGTACTTC.

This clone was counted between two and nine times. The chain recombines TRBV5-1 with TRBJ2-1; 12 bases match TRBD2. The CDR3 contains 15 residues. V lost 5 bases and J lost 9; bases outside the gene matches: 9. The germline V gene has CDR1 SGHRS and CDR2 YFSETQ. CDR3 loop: CASRYSSGGASEQFF. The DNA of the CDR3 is TGCGCCAGCAGGTATTCTAGCGGGGGGGCCTCTGAGCAGTTCTTC. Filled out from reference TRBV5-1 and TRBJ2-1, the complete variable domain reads KAGVTQTPRYLIKTRGQQVTLSCSPISGHRSVSWYQQTPGQGLQFLFEYFSETQRNKGNFPGRFSGRQFSNSRSEMNVSTLELGDSALYLCASRYSSGGASEQFFGPGTRLTVL.

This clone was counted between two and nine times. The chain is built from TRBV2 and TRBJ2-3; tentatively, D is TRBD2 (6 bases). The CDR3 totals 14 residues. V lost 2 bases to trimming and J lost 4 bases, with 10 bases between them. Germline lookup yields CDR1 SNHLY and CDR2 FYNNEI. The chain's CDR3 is CASSESGGSDTQYF. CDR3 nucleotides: TGTGCCAGCAGTGAATCTGGGGGGTCAGATACGCAGTATTTT.

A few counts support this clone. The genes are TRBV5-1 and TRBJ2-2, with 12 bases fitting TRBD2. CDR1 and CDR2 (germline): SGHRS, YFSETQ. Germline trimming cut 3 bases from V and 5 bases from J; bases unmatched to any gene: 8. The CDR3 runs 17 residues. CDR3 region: CASSWTSGAQGTGELFF. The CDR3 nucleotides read TGCGCCAGCAGCTGGACTAGCGGGGCCCAGGGGACCGGGGAGCTGTTTTTT.

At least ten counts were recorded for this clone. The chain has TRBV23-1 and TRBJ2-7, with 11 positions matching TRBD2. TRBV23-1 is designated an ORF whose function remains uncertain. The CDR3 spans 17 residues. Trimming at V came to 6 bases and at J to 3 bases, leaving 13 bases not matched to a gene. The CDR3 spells CASRQRSSGGTLYEQYF. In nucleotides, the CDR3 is TGCGCCAGCAGACAAAGATCTAGCGGGGGGACACTCTACGAGCAGTACTTC.

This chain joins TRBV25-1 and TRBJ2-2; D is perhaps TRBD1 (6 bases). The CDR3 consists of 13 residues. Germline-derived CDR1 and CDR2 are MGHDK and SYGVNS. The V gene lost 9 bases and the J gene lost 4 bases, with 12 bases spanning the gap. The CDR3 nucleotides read TGTGCCAGTACAGGGTCCCCCACCGGGGAGCTGTTTTTT. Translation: CASTGSPTGELFF.

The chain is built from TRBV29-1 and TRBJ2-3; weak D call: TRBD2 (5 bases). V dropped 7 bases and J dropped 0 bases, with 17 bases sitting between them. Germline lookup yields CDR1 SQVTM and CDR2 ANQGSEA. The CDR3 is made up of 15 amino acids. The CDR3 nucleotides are TGCAGCGCCCGCCGGAGGTTAGTGAGCACAGATACGCAGTATTTT. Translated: CSARRRLVSTDTQYF.

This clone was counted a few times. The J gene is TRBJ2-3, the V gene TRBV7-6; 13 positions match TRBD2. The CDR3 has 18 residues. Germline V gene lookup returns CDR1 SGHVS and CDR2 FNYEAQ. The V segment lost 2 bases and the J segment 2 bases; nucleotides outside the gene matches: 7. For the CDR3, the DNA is TGTGCCAGCAGCTTAATGGGGACTAGCGGGGCCTCCACAGATACGCAGTATTTT. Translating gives CASSLMGTSGASTDTQYF.

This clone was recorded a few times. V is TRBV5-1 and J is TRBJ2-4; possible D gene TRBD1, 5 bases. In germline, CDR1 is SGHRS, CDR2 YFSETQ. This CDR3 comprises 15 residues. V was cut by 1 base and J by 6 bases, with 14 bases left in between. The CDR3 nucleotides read TGCGCCAGCAGCTTGATGGCTGGGCAGGGAAACATTCAGTACTTC. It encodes CASSLMAGQGNIQYF.

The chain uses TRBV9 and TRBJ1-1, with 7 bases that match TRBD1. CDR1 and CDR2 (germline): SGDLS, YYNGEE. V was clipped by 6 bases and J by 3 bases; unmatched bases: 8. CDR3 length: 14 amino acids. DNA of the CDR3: TGTGCCAGCAACCGACAGGGTACGGACACTGAAGCTTTCTTT. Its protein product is CASNRQGTDTEAFF.

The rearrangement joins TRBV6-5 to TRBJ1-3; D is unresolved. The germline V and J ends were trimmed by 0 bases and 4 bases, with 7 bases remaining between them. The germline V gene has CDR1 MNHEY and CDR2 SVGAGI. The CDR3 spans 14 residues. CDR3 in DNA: TGTGCCAGCAGTTACTCGAACCAGGGAAACACCATATATTTT. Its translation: CASSYSNQGNTIYF.

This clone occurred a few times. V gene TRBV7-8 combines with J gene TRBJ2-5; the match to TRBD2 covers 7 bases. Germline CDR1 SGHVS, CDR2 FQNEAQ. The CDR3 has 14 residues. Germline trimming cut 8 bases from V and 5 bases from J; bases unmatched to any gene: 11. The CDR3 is CASHEGRARETQYF. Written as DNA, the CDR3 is TGTGCCAGCCATGAAGGGAGGGCACGGGAGACCCAGTACTTC.

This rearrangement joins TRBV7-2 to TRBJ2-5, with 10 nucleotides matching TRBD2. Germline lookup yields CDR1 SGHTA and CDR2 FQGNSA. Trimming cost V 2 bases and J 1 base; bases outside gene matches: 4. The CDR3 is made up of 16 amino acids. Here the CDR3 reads CASSLQRGGPQETQYF. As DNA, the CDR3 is TGTGCCAGCAGCTTACAGCGGGGGGGCCCCCAAGAGACCCAGTACTTC.

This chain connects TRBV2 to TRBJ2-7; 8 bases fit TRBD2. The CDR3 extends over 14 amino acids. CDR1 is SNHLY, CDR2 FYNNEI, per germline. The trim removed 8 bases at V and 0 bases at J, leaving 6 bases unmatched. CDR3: CASGAGGTSYEQYF. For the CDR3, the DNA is TGTGCCAGCGGGGCGGGGGGCACCTCCTACGAGCAGTACTTC.

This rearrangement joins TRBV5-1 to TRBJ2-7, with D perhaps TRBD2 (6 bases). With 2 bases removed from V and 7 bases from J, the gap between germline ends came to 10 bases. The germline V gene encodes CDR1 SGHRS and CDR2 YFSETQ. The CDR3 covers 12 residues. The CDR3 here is CASSFPEGEQYF. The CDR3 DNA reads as TGCGCCAGCAGCTTCCCGGAGGGAGAGCAGTACTTC.

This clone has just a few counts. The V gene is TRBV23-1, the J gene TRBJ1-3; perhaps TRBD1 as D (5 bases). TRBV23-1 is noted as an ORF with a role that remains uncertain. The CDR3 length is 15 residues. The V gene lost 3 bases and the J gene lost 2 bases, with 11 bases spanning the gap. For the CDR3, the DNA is TGCGCCAGCAGTCAGCAGGGTTTAGCTGGAAACACCATATATTTT. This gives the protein CASSQQGLAGNTIYF.

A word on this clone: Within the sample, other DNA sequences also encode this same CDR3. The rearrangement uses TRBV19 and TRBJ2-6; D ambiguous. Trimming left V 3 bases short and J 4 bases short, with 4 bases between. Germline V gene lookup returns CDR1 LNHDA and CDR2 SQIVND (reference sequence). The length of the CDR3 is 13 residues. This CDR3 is CASSISGANVLTF. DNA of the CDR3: TGTGCCAGTAGTATTTCGGGGGCCAACGTCCTGACTTTC.

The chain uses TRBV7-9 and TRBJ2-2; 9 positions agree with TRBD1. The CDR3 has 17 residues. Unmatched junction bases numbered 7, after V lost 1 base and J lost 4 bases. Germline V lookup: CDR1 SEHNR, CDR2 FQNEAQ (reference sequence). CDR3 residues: CASSLVIRTGATGELFF. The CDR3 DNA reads TGTGCCAGCAGCTTAGTCATTCGGACAGGGGCCACCGGGGAGCTGTTTTTT.